Listed here are 23 T cell receptor beta chains from one sample, sequenced in a study of blood T cell repertoires in COVID-19. Data came from immunoSEQ multiplex PCR; TCRdb stores just in-frame clones and leaves some out. The sample lists about 21,000 clones; 83% were seen once. Sequenced input: peripheral blood. The receptors were gathered from a human donor in a cohort sampled during active COVID-19.

J is TRBJ1-1 and V is TRBV5-6, with D perhaps matching TRBD1 (5 bases). The CDR3 runs to 16 residues. The ends were cut back, 4 bases at V and 2 bases at J, with 18 bases in the middle. Germline-derived CDR1 and CDR2 are SGHDT and YYEEEE. The CDR3 loop reads CASSPSAPTANTEAFF. DNA of the CDR3: TGTGCCAGCAGCCCCTCGGCGCCGACAGCCAACACTGAAGCTTTCTTT.

As DNA, the CDR3 is TGTGCCAGCAGTGAAATGAGGGGGCGCGGACAGCCCCAGCATTTT. It encodes CASSEMRGRGQPQHF. The chain recombines TRBV2 with TRBJ1-5; 7 bases map to TRBD1. There are 15 residues in the CDR3. Per the germline V gene, CDR1 is SNHLY and CDR2 is FYNNEI. Germline trimming cut 2 bases from V and 7 bases from J; bases unmatched to any gene: 8.

The chain uses TRBV11-2 and TRBJ1-1; D remains unclear. Deletions cut 1 base from V and 1 base from J, with 7 bases between. Germline-derived CDR1 and CDR2 are SGHAT and FQNNGV. This CDR3 comprises 14 residues. The CDR3 DNA follows: TGTGCCAGCAGCTTAGTGACATCGAACACTGAAGCTTTCTTT. Amino acids: CASSLVTSNTEAFF. The variable domain in full, with the rest retrieved from reference TRBV11-2 and TRBJ1-1, is EAGVAQSPRYKIIEKRQSVAFWCNPISGHATLYWYQQILGQGPKLLIQFQNNGVVDDSQLPKDRFSAERLKGVDSTLKIQPAKLEDSAVYLCASSLVTSNTEAFFGQGTRLTVV.

The V and J genes are TRBV18 and TRBJ1-2; 7 nucleotides line up with TRBD1. CDR1 and CDR2 (germline): KGHSH, LQKENI. V lost 2 bases, J lost 6 bases, and 9 bases stayed unmatched. The CDR3 extends over 15 amino acids. DNA for the CDR3: TGTGCCAGCTCACCAGGGGGACAGTTAGGCAATGGCTACACCTTC. Translated: CASSPGGQLGNGYTF.

The chain is built from TRBV5-1 and TRBJ2-5, with D maybe TRBD1 (5 bases). Germline V gene data show CDR1 as SGHRS and CDR2 as YFSETQ. Trimming took 9 bases from V and 4 from J, leaving 16 bases between them. The CDR3 loop spans 13 amino acids. CDR3 in amino acids: CATSRGLGETQYF. In nucleotides, the CDR3 is TGCGCCACGAGTAGGGGTTTGGGAGAGACCCAGTACTTC.

This rearrangement joins TRBV28 to TRBJ1-6, with a possible D match to TRBD1 (6 bases). V dropped 6 bases and J dropped 3 bases, with 12 bases sitting between them. The CDR3 has 15 residues. The germline gives CDR1 MDHEN, CDR2 SYDVKM. The CDR3 sequence is CASSPPQGYNSPLHF. The CDR3 DNA reads as TGTGCCAGCAGCCCCCCACAGGGCTATAATTCACCCCTCCACTTT.

The V call is TRBV6-5, the J call TRBJ2-5; 8 nucleotides match TRBD2. J gave up 3 bases and V 5 bases, and 8 bases lay outside the gene matches. CDR1 MNHEY and CDR2 SVGAGI come from the germline V gene. The length of the CDR3 is 15 residues. The CDR3 sequence is CASSTGTRPEETQYF. In nucleotides, the CDR3 is TGTGCCAGCAGTACCGGGACTAGGCCCGAAGAGACCCAGTACTTC.

The rearrangement joins TRBV4-2 to TRBJ2-7, with a possible D match to TRBD2 (5 bases). The CDR3 is 15 residues long. Per the germline V gene, CDR1 is LGHNA and CDR2 is YNFKEQ. V was trimmed by 0 bases and J by 4 bases, leaving 13 bases between them. CDR3 DNA: TGTGCCAGCAGCCAAGATCCCCTAGCCTGGTACGAGCAGTACTTC. It codes for CASSQDPLAWYEQYF.

The sample holds one count of this clone. The V and J genes are TRBV9 and TRBJ1-1; maybe TRBD1 (5 bases). The germline gives CDR1 SGDLS, CDR2 YYNGEE. The CDR3 has 14 amino acids. V lost 0 bases and J lost 4, with 10 bases in between. Here the CDR3 reads CASSVDRGGTEAFF. The CDR3 bases are TGTGCCAGCAGCGTAGACCGGGGGGGCACTGAAGCTTTCTTT. Supplemented by reference TRBV9 and TRBJ1-1, the full variable domain reads DSGVTQTPKHLITATGQRVTLRCSPRSGDLSVYWYQQSLDQGLQFLIQYYNGEERAKGNILERFSAQQFPDLHSELNLSSLELGDSALYFCASSVDRGGTEAFFGQGTRLTVV.

This clone was seen a few times. The rearrangement uses TRBV5-6 and TRBJ2-7; D is possibly TRBD2 (6 bases). Looked up from germline, CDR1 is SGHDT and CDR2 is YYEEEE. Trimming shortened V by 0 bases and J by 3 bases, and 7 bases separated the two germline ends. The CDR3 runs 13 residues. This chain's CDR3 is CASSLGSGYEQYF. The CDR3 DNA sequence: TGTGCCAGCAGCTTGGGTAGCGGCTACGAGCAGTACTTC.

The chain carries TRBV24-1 and TRBJ2-7, with 9 nucleotides matching TRBD1. The CDR3 loop spans 14 amino acids. Germline CDR1 and CDR2: KGHDR and SFDVKD. Trimming cost V 7 bases and J 0 bases; bases outside gene matches: 3. The DNA for the CDR3 is TGTGCCACCAGAGGGACAGGGATCTCCTACGAGCAGTACTTC. Translating it yields CATRGTGISYEQYF.

This clone was counted a few times. The V and J genes are TRBV10-2 and TRBJ2-7, with TRBD1 identical over 10 bases. Germline V lookup: CDR1 WSHSY, CDR2 SAAADI. V was clipped by 8 bases and J by 3 bases; unmatched bases: 25. The CDR3 has 20 residues. This CDR3 reads CASLLRGGQGRQTGLYEQYF. As DNA, the CDR3 is TGCGCCAGCCTTCTTCGTGGGGGACAGGGGCGTCAAACGGGTCTCTACGAGCAGTACTTC.

This clone was observed a single time. The rearrangement uses TRBV10-3 and TRBJ1-5, with D tentatively TRBD1 (5 bases). Germline V gene data show CDR1 as ENHRY and CDR2 as SYGVKD. Trimming shortened V by 3 bases and J by 2 bases, and 17 bases separated the two germline ends. This CDR3 contains 17 residues. The CDR3 nucleotides read TGTGCCATCAGTGACTTGCAGGCCGGGGGGGGCAATCAGCCCCAGCATTTT. This encodes CAISDLQAGGGNQPQHF.

This clone showed up just a few times. The genes are TRBV5-5 and TRBJ2-7; 8 nucleotides line up with TRBD1. Per germline, CDR1 SGHKS and CDR2 YYEKEE (reference sequence). Unmatched junction bases numbered 16, after V lost 5 bases and J lost 3 bases. The CDR3 runs to 17 residues. As DNA, the CDR3 is TGTGCCAGCAGTTTGAGCGGGTCAGGGGGCCTACTCTACGAGCAGTACTTC. It codes for CASSLSGSGGLLYEQYF.

The rearrangement uses TRBV15 and TRBJ2-2; D is ambiguous. Germline lookup yields CDR1 LNHNV and CDR2 YYDKDF (reference sequence). V was trimmed by 5 bases and J by 0 bases, leaving 7 bases between them. The CDR3 spans 14 residues. The CDR3 sequence is CATSDNANTGELFF. CDR3 sequence (DNA): TGTGCCACCAGCGACAACGCGAACACCGGGGAGCTGTTTTTT.

Judged by abundance, this clone is large. The rearrangement joins TRBV7-9 to TRBJ1-1; 7 nucleotides agree with TRBD1. Unmatched junction bases numbered 0, after V lost 4 bases and J lost 1 base. From germline, CDR1 is SEHNR and CDR2 FQNEAQ (reference sequence). The CDR3 length is 13 residues. The CDR3 region is CASSSGGNTEAFF. The CDR3 DNA reads TGTGCCAGCAGCTCAGGGGGGAACACTGAAGCTTTCTTT.

V and J are TRBV19 and TRBJ2-1; the match to TRBD2 covers 8 bases. The CDR3 has 16 residues. CDR1 is LNHDA and CDR2 is SQIVND in the germline V gene (reference sequence). Trimming removed 4 bases from V and 0 bases from J; junction bases left unmatched: 5. The DNA of the CDR3 is TGTGCCAGTAGTAAGGGCGGGGGGAGCTCCTACAATGAGCAGTTCTTC. As protein: CASSKGGGSSYNEQFF. The full variable domain, with the rest looked up from reference TRBV19 and TRBJ2-1, is DGGITQSPKYLFRKEGQNVTLSCEQNLNHDAMYWYRQDPGQGLRLIYYSQIVNDFQKGDIAEGYSVSREKKESFPLTVTSAQKNPTAFYLCASSKGGGSSYNEQFFGPGTRLTVL.

V gene TRBV3-1 (or the pseudogene TRBV3-2) combines with J gene TRBJ2-7; 8 bases are a match to TRBD2. Losses at the gene ends were 0 bases for V and 1 base for J; bases not matched to a gene: 11. Germline loops: CDR1 LGHDT, CDR2 YNNKEL (reference sequence). The CDR3 totals 18 residues. In DNA, the CDR3 is TGTGCCAGCAGCCAAGATCCTAATAAATTAGCGGGGTCCTACGAGCAGTACTTC. Protein sequence: CASSQDPNKLAGSYEQYF.

The rearrangement joins TRBV5-4 to TRBJ2-2, with 8 nucleotides matching TRBD1. With 4 bases clipped from V and 6 bases from J, the junction kept 11 bases outside the gene matches. The CDR3 consists of 16 residues. Germline V gene sequence: CDR1 SGHNT, CDR2 YYREEE (reference sequence). The CDR3 DNA follows: TGTGCCAGCAGCCGTGGGACAGGCTCTGGGGCCGGGGAGCTGTTTTTT. Translated: CASSRGTGSGAGELFF.

The chain employs TRBV4-3 and TRBJ1-2, with D unresolved. This CDR3 has 12 amino acids. Germline values: CDR1 LGHNA, CDR2 YSLEER. V was shortened by 1 base and J by 6 bases, with 6 bases between the two germline ends. CDR3 sequence reads: CASSQGRDGYTF. The CDR3 DNA sequence: TGCGCCAGCAGCCAAGGGAGGGATGGCTACACCTTC.

J is TRBJ2-7 and V is TRBV28; D is possibly TRBD2 (5 bases). The germline V gene has CDR1 MDHEN and CDR2 SYDVKM. CDR3 length: 19 residues. The V end lost 3 bases, the J end lost 4 bases, and 28 bases lay between the germline ends. In nucleotides, the CDR3 is TGTGCCAGCAGTTTCTCCCCCGGGATTCTTCTTGGGGTCGATTACGAGCAGTACTTC. Protein sequence: CASSFSPGILLGVDYEQYF.

The rearrangement links TRBV10-3 to TRBJ1-1, with D perhaps TRBD1 (5 bases). Germline V gene data show CDR1 as ENHRY and CDR2 as SYGVKD. The CDR3 is 14 residues long. Trimming took 0 bases from V and 5 from J, leaving 10 bases between them. In DNA form, the CDR3 reads TGTGCCATCAGTGAGTCAGGGGTCTTGACTGAAGCTTTCTTT. Its translation: CAISESGVLTEAFF.

The chain employs TRBV3-1 (or the pseudogene TRBV3-2) and TRBJ1-2, with D unclear. V gave up 1 base and J gave up 8 bases, with 8 bases separating them. CDR1 and CDR2 (germline): LGHDT, YNNKEL (reference sequence). CDR3 size: 12 residues. The DNA for the CDR3 is TGTGCCAGCAGCCAAGGGAGCGGGGGCTACACCTTC. It yields the protein CASSQGSGGYTF.